The present entry profiles one T cell receptor (beta chain) with its context. Antigen specificity is unknown. This sample is drawn from a study of cytomegalovirus exposure and HLA in healthy donors. The study, taken as a whole, reports: TRBV6-2, TRBV6-3 and some other V segments were unresolvable in 87-base-pair reads. Confirmation in vitro established that a few CMV-associated chains were specific for CMV antigens.

60 Vbeta and 13 Jbeta primers were used in PCR. The method was immunoSEQ multiplex PCR; TCRdb's version includes in-frame clones alone and lacks a portion of them. The table records some 110,000 clones, roughly 73% of them present only once. Germline V gives CDR1 GTSNPN, CDR2 SVGIG (reference sequence). The ends were cut back, 4 bases at V and 5 bases at J, with 20 bases in the middle. The CDR3 has 15 residues. This clonotype originated in a woman in her 30s in good health and CMV-seronegative. Specimen: PBMCs. The chain recombines TRBV30 with TRBJ1-1, with D uncertain. The CDR3 bases are TGTGCCTGGATTACAAAAGGGCGGGGTAGGACTGAAGCTTTCTTT. It is translated as CAWITKGRGRTEAFF.